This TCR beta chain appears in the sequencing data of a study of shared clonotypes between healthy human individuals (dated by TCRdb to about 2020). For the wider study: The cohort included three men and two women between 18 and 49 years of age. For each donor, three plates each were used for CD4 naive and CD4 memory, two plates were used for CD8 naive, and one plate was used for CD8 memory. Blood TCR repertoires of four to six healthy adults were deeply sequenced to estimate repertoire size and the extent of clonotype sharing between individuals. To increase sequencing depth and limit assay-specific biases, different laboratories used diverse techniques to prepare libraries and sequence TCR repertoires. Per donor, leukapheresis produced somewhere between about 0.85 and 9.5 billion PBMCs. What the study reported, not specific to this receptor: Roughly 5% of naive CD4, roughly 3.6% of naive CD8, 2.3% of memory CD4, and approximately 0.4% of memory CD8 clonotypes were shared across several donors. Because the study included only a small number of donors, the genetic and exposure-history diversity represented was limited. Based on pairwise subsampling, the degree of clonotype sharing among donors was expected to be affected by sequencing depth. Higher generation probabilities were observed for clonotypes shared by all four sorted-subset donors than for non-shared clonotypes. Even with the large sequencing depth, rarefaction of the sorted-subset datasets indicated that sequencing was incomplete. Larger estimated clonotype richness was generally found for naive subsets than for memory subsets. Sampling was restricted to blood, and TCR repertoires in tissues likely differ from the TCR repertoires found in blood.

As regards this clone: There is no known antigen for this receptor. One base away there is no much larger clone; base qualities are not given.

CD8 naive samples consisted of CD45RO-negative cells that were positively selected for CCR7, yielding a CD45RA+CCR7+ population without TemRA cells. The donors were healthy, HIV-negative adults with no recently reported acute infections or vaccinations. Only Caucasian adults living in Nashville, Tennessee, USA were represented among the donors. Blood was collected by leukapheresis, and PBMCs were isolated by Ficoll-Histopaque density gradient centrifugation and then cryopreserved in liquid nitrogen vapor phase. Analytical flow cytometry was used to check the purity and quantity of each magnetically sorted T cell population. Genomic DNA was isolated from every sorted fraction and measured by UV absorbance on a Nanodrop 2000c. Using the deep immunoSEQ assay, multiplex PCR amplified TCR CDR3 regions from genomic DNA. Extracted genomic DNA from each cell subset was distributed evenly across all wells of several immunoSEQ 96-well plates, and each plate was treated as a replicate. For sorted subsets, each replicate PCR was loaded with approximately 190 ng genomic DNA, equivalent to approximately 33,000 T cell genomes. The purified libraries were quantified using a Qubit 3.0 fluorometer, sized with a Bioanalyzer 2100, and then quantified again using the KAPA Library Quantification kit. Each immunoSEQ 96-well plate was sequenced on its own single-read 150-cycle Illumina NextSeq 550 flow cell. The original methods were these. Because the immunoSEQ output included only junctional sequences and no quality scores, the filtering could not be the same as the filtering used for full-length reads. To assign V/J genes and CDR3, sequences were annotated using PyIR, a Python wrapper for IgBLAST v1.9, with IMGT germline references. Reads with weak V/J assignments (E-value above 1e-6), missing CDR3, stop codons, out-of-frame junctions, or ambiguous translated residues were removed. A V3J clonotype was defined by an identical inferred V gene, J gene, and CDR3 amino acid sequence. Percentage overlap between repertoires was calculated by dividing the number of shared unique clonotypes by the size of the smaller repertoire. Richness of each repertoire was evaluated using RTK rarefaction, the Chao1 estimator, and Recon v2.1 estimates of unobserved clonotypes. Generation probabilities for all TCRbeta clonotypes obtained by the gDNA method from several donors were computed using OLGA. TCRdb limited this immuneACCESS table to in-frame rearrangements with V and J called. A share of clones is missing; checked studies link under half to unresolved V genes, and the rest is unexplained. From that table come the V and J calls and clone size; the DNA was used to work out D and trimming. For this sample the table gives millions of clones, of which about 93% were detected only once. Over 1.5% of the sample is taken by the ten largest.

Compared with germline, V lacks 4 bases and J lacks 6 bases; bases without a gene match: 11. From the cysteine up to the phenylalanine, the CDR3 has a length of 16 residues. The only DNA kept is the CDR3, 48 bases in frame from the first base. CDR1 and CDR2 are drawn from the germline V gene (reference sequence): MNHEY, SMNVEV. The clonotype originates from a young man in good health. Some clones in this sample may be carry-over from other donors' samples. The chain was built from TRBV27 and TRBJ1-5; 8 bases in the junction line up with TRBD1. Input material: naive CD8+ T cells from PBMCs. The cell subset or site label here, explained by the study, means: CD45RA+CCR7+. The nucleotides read TGTGCCAGCAGTTCCAGACAGGGGAGGGTGTCTCAGCCCCAGCATTTT. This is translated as CASSSRQGRVSQPQHF.